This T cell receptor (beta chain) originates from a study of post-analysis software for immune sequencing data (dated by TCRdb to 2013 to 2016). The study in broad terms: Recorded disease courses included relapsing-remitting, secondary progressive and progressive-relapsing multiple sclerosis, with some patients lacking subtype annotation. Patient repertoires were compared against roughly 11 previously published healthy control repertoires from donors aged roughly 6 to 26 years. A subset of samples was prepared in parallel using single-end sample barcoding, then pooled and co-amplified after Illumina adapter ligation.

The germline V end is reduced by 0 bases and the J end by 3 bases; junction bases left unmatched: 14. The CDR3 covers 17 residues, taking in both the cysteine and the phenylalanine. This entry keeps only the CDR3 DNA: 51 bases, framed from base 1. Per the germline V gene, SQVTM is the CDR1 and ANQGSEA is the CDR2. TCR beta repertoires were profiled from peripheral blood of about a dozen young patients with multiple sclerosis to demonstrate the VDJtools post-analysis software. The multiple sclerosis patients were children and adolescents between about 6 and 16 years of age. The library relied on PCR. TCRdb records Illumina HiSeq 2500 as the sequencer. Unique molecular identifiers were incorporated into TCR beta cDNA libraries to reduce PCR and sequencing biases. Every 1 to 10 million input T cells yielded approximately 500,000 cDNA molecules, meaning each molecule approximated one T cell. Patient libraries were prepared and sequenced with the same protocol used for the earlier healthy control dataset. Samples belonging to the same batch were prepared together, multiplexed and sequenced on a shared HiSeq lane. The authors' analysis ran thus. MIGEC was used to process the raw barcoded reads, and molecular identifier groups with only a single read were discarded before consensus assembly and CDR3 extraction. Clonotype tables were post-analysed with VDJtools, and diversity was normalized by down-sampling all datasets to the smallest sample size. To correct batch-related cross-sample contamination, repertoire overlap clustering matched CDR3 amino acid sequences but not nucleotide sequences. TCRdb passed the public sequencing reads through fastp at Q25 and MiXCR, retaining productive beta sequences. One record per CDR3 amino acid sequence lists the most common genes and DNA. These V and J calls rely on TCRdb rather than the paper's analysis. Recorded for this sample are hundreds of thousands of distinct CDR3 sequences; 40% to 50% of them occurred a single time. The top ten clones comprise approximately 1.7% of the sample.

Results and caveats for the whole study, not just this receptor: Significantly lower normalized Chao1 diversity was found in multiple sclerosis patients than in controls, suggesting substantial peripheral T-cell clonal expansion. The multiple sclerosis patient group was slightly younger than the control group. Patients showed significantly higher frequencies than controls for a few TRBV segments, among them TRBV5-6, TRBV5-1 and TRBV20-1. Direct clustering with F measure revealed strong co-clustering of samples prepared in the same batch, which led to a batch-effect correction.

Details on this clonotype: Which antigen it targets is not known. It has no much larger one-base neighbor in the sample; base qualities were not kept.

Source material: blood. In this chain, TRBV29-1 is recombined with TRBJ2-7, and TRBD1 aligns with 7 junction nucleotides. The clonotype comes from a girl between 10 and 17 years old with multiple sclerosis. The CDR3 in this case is CSVEDPIKTGSSYEQYF. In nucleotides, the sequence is TGCAGCGTTGAAGATCCTATTAAGACAGGGTCTAGCTACGAGCAGTACTTC.